This T cell receptor (beta chain) was recovered during a study of blood T cell repertoires in COVID-19. Turning to the study itself: The samples span acute and convalescent COVID-19 from the United States, Italy and Spain. From T cells, B-cell-depleted T cells, or PBMCs came the material, which was cDNA or gDNA.

Original analysis: From reference gene primer amplification, estimates of nucleated cell counts were derived. Sequenced by immunoSEQ multiplex PCR; TCRdb stores in-frame clones only, minus some. V, J and clone size were drawn from that table, and D and trimming were deduced from the DNA. The table has roughly 120,000 clones, about 70% seen once; the top ten hold 6% to 8.5%. The germline CDR1 and CDR2 sequences are LNHNV and YYDKDF (reference sequence). The V gene end was trimmed by 5 bases and the J gene end by 2 bases; junction bases not matched to a gene: 6. The CDR3 is 15 residues long. This receptor was identified in a woman aged 55-75 years with acute or convalescent COVID-19. The V and J genes are TRBV15 and TRBJ2-7, with TRBD1 matching over 10 bases. The source material was peripheral blood. The CDR3 sequence is CATSPTGQGTYEQYF. The CDR3 bases are TGTGCCACCAGCCCCACGGGACAGGGGACCTACGAGCAGTACTTC.